This T cell receptor beta chain derives from a study of early T cells in non-severe SARS-CoV-2 infection. Researchers tagged individual cDNA molecules with unique molecular identifiers. TCRdb redid the calling of the 5' RACE reads with MiXCR, one entry per CDR3 protein. The repertoire holds around 25,000 distinct CDR3 sequences, around 4.2% seen once, with approximately 4.4% in the top ten. Germline CDR1 is MNHEY and CDR2 is SMNVEV (reference sequence). V shed 6 bases and J 4 bases; nucleotides not matched to a gene: 10. The CDR3 is 16 residues long. This clonotype has a count of ten or more. This chain uses TRBV27 with TRBJ1-1; 11 bases match TRBD1. The sequence was collected from an adult who was a healthcare worker with PCR-confirmed SARS-CoV-2 infection or an uninfected control (not recorded which). Specimen: whole blood. CDR3 loop: CASRRRTGGSGTEAFF. The DNA for the CDR3 is TGTGCCAGCAGACGGAGGACAGGGGGCTCGGGCACTGAAGCTTTCTTT.